The entry below gives a single TCR beta chain sequence along with its context. Its target is unknown. This sample was taken from a study of T-cell memory formation after mild COVID-19. Study-wide background: Clusters were largely donor specific.

TCRdb re-derived calls from the 5' RACE reads in MiXCR, one entry per CDR3 protein. The profile shows about half a million distinct CDR3 sequences, roughly 20% of them singletons. V dropped 5 bases and J dropped 6; count of bases not matched to a gene: 9. Germline-derived CDR1 and CDR2 are MNHEY and SVGAGI. The CDR3 is 14 residues long. Study findings and constraints: Researchers report contracting CD4+ clones mostly in CM and EM, with CD8+ clones in EMRA. The finding that pre-infection memory included some responding clones suggested that cross-reactive memory joined.

This TCR came from an adult woman who had mild COVID-19 (a few samples of this study predate the infection). Cell type and time point are not known. The genes are TRBV6-5 and TRBJ2-7; TRBD2 matches 8 bases. What was sequenced was PBMCs or a T cell subset sorted from them (not recorded which). The CDR3, as DNA: TGTGCCAGCAGTCCTGGACTAGCTGGGACCGAGCAGTACTTC. Translation: CASSPGLAGTEQYF.